This T cell receptor (beta chain) was recorded in a study of T cell clonotyping in hematopoietic cell transplantation. General observations from the study: Recipient TCR diversity dropped after transplant; expanded clonotypes rose from day 30 to 180. Graft donor and pretransplant recipient Inverse Simpson Index values predicted broader posttransplant TCR diversity.

TCRdb keeps only in-frame clones here, not all; method: immunoSEQ multiplex PCR. The table includes approximately 5,000 clones, approximately 96% detected once. Looked up from germline, CDR1 is GTSNPN and CDR2 is SVGIG (reference sequence). Trimming left V 2 bases short and J 7 bases short, with 9 bases between. CDR3 length: 12 residues. Blood collection times were about day -28 and days 30, 100, 180 posttransplant. In this sample, this clone turned up a few times. Its antigen is still unknown. V and J are TRBV30 and TRBJ2-1; TRBD1 might be the D (6 bases). This TCR derives from a male patient between 40 and 50 years old who had an allogeneic stem cell transplant from a related donor, so the T cells may come from the graft donor. Some clones in this sample may be carry-over from other donors' samples. The sample was PBMCs, taken 100 days after allogeneic stem cell transplant. The CDR3 reads CAWSPGHNEQFF. In DNA, the CDR3 is TGTGCCTGGAGTCCGGGACATAATGAGCAGTTCTTC.